These 21 T cell receptor beta chains were sequenced from one sample in a study of cytomegalovirus exposure and HLA in healthy donors. In the PCR, 60 Vbeta and 13 Jbeta primers were used. Generated by immunoSEQ multiplex PCR, the TCRdb table keeps only in-frame clones and is missing some. With 95,000 to 150,000 clones in the sample, the ten largest clones hold about 2.2%. The sample consisted of PBMCs. The receptors originated from a man in his forties in good health and CMV-seronegative.

The rearrangement joins TRBV11-2 to TRBJ2-3, with D possibly matching TRBD2 (6 bases). This CDR3 spans 13 amino acids. Trimming removed 10 bases at V and 0 bases at J, with 11 bases between. CDR1 SGHAT and CDR2 FQNNGV come from the germline V gene. The DNA of the CDR3 is TGTGCCACCCGACGGGAGAGCACAGATACGCAGTATTTT. Translating gives CATRRESTDTQYF.

This chain links TRBV4-1 with TRBJ2-2; no definite D call. This CDR3 spans 14 amino acids. The V end lost 1 base, the J end lost 6 bases, and 9 bases lay between the germline ends. CDR1 is MGHRA and CDR2 is YSYEKL in the germline V gene. CDR3 sequence: CASSQGLVPGELFF. DNA for the CDR3: TGCGCCAGCAGCCAAGGGCTAGTTCCCGGGGAGCTGTTTTTT.

The gene calls are TRBV11-3 and TRBJ2-5; 7 bases align to TRBD1. V gave up 1 base and J gave up 5 bases; unmatched junction bases: 7. CDR3 length: 15 amino acids. Germline V gives CDR1 SGHNT, CDR2 YENEEA. CDR3 sequence reads: CASSLGTGVSETQYF. The DNA for the CDR3 is TGTGCCAGCAGCTTAGGTACAGGGGTTTCCGAGACCCAGTACTTC.

V and J are TRBV9 and TRBJ2-2, with 7 bases fitting TRBD1. V trimming: 7 bases; J trimming: 2 bases; junction bases outside the gene matches: 8. The CDR3 has 15 amino acids. Germline V lookup: CDR1 SGDLS, CDR2 YYNGEE. The CDR3 region is CASGSDRINTGELFF. The CDR3 region has the DNA TGTGCCAGCGGATCGGACAGGATTAACACCGGGGAGCTGTTTTTT.

The chain couples TRBV5-1 to TRBJ2-2; 15 bases are shared with TRBD2. The CDR3 contains 19 residues. Germline V CDR1 and CDR2: SGHRS, YFSETQ. V lost 1 base to trimming and J lost 0 bases; unmatched junction nucleotides: 4. This CDR3 reads CASSLSGLAGGANTGELFF. In DNA form, the CDR3 reads TGCGCCAGCAGCTTGTCGGGACTAGCGGGAGGCGCGAACACCGGGGAGCTGTTTTTT.

The J gene is TRBJ1-5, the V gene TRBV28; no reliable D call. V lost 7 bases to trimming and J lost 1 base, with 8 bases between them. Per germline, CDR1 MDHEN and CDR2 SYDVKM. The CDR3 loop spans 13 amino acids. The CDR3 sequence: CASTDTSNQPQHF. The CDR3 nucleotides are TGTGCCAGCACCGACACCAGCAATCAGCCCCAGCATTTT.

This chain uses TRBV14 with TRBJ1-1; TRBD1 matches at 8 bases. J gave up 6 bases and V 0 bases, and 9 bases lay outside the gene matches. The length of the CDR3 is 16 residues. Germline values: CDR1 SGHDN, CDR2 FVKESK. The CDR3 loop reads CASSQDSGGGFSEAFF. The CDR3 DNA reads TGTGCCAGCAGCCAAGATTCAGGGGGCGGTTTCTCTGAAGCTTTCTTT.

The chain links TRBV6-6 to TRBJ1-1; TRBD1 aligns across 7 bases. This CDR3 region has 15 residues. V gave up 2 bases and J gave up 1 base; unmatched junction bases: 4. From germline, CDR1 is MNHNY and CDR2 SVGAGI (reference sequence). The CDR3 region is CASSYPRTGNTEAFF. The CDR3 nucleotides read TGTGCCAGCAGTTACCCGAGGACAGGGAACACTGAAGCTTTCTTT.

V usage is TRBV6-5 and J usage is TRBJ2-3; D gene ambiguous. Deletions cut 8 bases from V and 1 base from J, with 7 bases between. The CDR3 covers 12 residues. CDR1 is MNHEY, CDR2 SVGAGI, per germline. The CDR3 spells CASSRGTDTQYF. The CDR3 region has the DNA TGTGCCAGCTCTCGCGGCACAGATACGCAGTATTTT.

This sequence joins TRBV11-3 and TRBJ2-2; D is perhaps TRBD2 (6 bases). Germline assignment: CDR1 SGHNT and CDR2 YENEEA. The CDR3 covers 16 residues. Trimming took 5 bases from V and 5 from J, leaving 18 bases between them. CDR3 protein: CASSPPGGSITGELFF. CDR3 nucleotide sequence: TGTGCCAGCAGCCCCCCCGGGGGATCTATTACCGGGGAGCTGTTTTTT.

The chain combines TRBV6-1 with TRBJ1-1; D is perhaps TRBD1 (5 bases). This CDR3 is built from 11 residues. The V gene lost 3 bases and the J gene lost 8 bases, with 7 bases spanning the gap. CDR1 and CDR2 (germline): MNHNS, SASEGT. The CDR3 is CASSEHREAFF. The CDR3 DNA reads TGTGCCAGCAGTGAGCACAGGGAAGCTTTCTTT.

This sequence joins TRBV5-4 and TRBJ2-7; 8 bases align to TRBD2. This CDR3 is 15 amino acids long. Unmatched junction bases numbered 9, after V lost 7 bases and J lost 0 bases. Per germline, CDR1 SGHNT and CDR2 YYREEE (reference sequence). DNA of the CDR3: TGTGCCAGCCGCGCGGGAGGTCCGAGCTCCTACGAGCAGTACTTC. Amino acids: CASRAGGPSSYEQYF.

This sequence joins TRBV28 and TRBJ2-1, with 9 bases matching TRBD2. Looked up from germline, CDR1 is MDHEN and CDR2 is SYDVKM. The CDR3 consists of 16 residues. Trimming cost V 5 bases and J 6 bases; bases outside gene matches: 11. In DNA, the CDR3 is TGTGCCAGCAGTCCCCTGACGGCGGGAGGGGGCAATGAGCAGTTCTTC. It specifies CASSPLTAGGGNEQFF. The full variable domain, with the rest looked up from reference TRBV28 and TRBJ2-1, is DVKVTQSSRYLVKRTGEKVFLECVQDMDHENMFWYRQDPGLGLRLIYFSYDVKMKEKGDIPEGYSVSREKKERFSLILESASTNQTSMYLCASSPLTAGGGNEQFFGPGTRLTVL.

The chain recombines TRBV6-6 with TRBJ2-5; the match to TRBD2 covers 7 bases. CDR3 size: 13 residues. CDR1 and CDR2 (germline): MNHNY, SVGAGI (reference sequence). Trimming at V came to 4 bases and at J to 5 bases, leaving 4 bases not matched to a gene. DNA of the CDR3: TGTGCCAGCAGTTCAGCGGGACTCGAGACCCAGTACTTC. It translates to CASSSAGLETQYF.

The J gene is TRBJ2-7, the V gene TRBV11-3; D gene unclear. The CDR3 is 13 amino acids. The V gene's germline CDR1 is SGHNT and CDR2 YENEEA. Between the trimmed V and J ends, which lost 5 bases and 6 bases, there was a span of 14 bases. DNA for the CDR3: TGTGCCAGCAGCCCAGGTGGGCCGATCGAGCAGTACTTC. Amino acids: CASSPGGPIEQYF.

CDR3 nucleotide sequence: TGTGCCAGCAGTTACTCAGGGAGGGATTACGGCTACACCTTC. This gives the protein CASSYSGRDYGYTF. The rearrangement uses TRBV6-5 and TRBJ1-2; D not certain. V lost 0 bases to trimming and J lost 8 bases, with 13 bases between them. This CDR3 is built from 14 residues. Germline V gene sequence: CDR1 MNHEY, CDR2 SVGAGI.

V usage is TRBV5-4 and J usage is TRBJ2-7; D is perhaps TRBD2 (6 bases). Trimming removed 3 bases from V and 7 bases from J, with 17 bases in between. The germline gives CDR1 SGHNT, CDR2 YYREEE (reference sequence). The CDR3 sequence is 14 residues long. The CDR3 nucleotides are TGTGCCAGCAGCTCTCCCCAGCGGGCGGGGGAGCAGTACTTC. It translates to CASSSPQRAGEQYF. Together with reference TRBV5-4 and TRBJ2-7, the CDR3 gives the full variable domain: ETGVTQSPTHLIKTRGQQVTLRCSSQSGHNTVSWYQQALGQGPQFIFQYYREEENGRGNFPPRFSGLQFPNYSSELNVNALELDDSALYLCASSSPQRAGEQYFGPGTRLTVT.

The gene calls are TRBV9 and TRBJ1-1, with D hard to call. V was cut by 0 bases and J by 0 bases, with 6 bases left in between. The CDR3 totals 14 residues. Germline CDR1 and CDR2: SGDLS and YYNGEE. The CDR3: CASSVEAVNTEAFF. CDR3 coding DNA: TGTGCCAGCAGCGTAGAAGCGGTGAACACTGAAGCTTTCTTT.

The chain joins TRBV5-6 to TRBJ1-2, with TRBD1 matching 10 bases. CDR1 and CDR2 from the germline V gene are SGHDT and YYEEEE. V shed 5 bases, J shed 4 bases, and the junction held 8 bases outside the gene matches. The CDR3 is made up of 15 amino acids. In DNA form, the CDR3 reads TGTGCCAGCAGTTTGCGGGACAGGGGTGGCTATGGCTACACCTTC. Its translation: CASSLRDRGGYGYTF.

The genes are TRBV7-9 and TRBJ1-3; D is possibly TRBD1 (6 bases). The CDR3 consists of 16 residues. From germline, CDR1 is SEHNR and CDR2 FQNEAQ (reference sequence). Between the trimmed V and J ends, which lost 3 bases and 6 bases, there was a span of 18 bases. The CDR3 loop reads CASSFGVGRGANTIYF. The CDR3 nucleotides are TGTGCCAGCAGCTTTGGCGTAGGCAGGGGTGCAAACACCATATATTTT.

CDR3 nucleotide sequence: TGTGCCAGCAGTTTGGGACAGGTCTCTGGGGCCAACGTCCTGACTTTC. Protein product: CASSLGQVSGANVLTF. The chain carries TRBV28 and TRBJ2-6, with 8 bases matching TRBD1. J was trimmed by 0 bases and V by 3 bases; bases with no gene match: 1. The V gene's germline CDR1 is MDHEN and CDR2 SYDVKM. This CDR3 has 16 residues.